This T cell receptor (beta chain) was profiled in a study of neurological immune-mediated disorders. Study results and limitations: A possible signature was seen in one related-CDR3 cluster, into which phylogenetic grouping placed the repertoires of 18 of 34 multiple sclerosis patients.

Ten or more counts support this clonotype. What it recognizes is unknown. TCRdb independently ran MiXCR on the 5' RACE reads; one entry per CDR3 protein. The sample lists 45,000 to 65,000 distinct CDR3 sequences, less than 5% seen once, with 2.5% to 3% in the top ten. The clonotype was recovered from a man aged 50 to 59 with multiple sclerosis. Material for sequencing was PBMCs.

CDR3 DNA: TGTGCCATCAGTGACGGGCTAGCCGACGGGAAGGTGGCCAAAAACATTCAGTACTTC. Translating gives CAISDGLADGKVAKNIQYF. The chain joins TRBV10-3 to TRBJ2-4; a possible D gene is TRBD2 (5 bases). Germline assignment: CDR1 ENHRY and CDR2 SYGVKD. The CDR3 is made up of 19 amino acids. V lost 3 bases to trimming and J lost 1 base, with 22 bases between them.